This is a list of T cell receptor beta chains from one sample in a study of prognosis after radiotherapy for stage I lung cancer. TCRdb recomputed calls from the multiplex PCR reads with MiXCR, one row per CDR3 protein. Here the sample spans 20,000 or so distinct CDR3 sequences, approximately 26% being singletons. Here the sequenced sample was PBMCs, taken before or after stereotactic body radiation therapy (not recorded which). The receptors come from a donor over 45 with non-small cell lung cancer. The CDR3 runs from the conserved cysteine through the conserved F or W. Fields, in order: V gene, CDR3 length, clone size, D gene, J gene, CDR3 protein, CDR3 DNA. D genes are given only for firm matches. A row's size may be missing; if present it is once, few, many or a size class.

TRBV27	14	NA	NA	TRBJ2-7	CASSPNSEPYEQYF	TGTGCCAGCAGCCCTAACAGTGAACCCTACGAGCAGTACTTC
TRBV4-2	13	many	NA	TRBJ2-7	CASSRDTAYEQYF	TGTGCCAGCAGCCGGGACACGGCCTACGAGCAGTACTTC
TRBV7-9	16	NA	TRBD2	TRBJ2-1	CVSSPYRTSGRAEQLF	TGTGTCAGCAGCCCCTACCGTACTAGCGGGAGGGCCGAGCAGCTCTTC
TRBV7-2	16	NA	NA	TRBJ1-2	CASSLLGGTPNYGYTF	TGTGCCAGCAGCTTATTGGGGGGGACCCCTAACTATGGCTACACCTTC
TRBV6-2/TRBV6-3	16	many	NA	TRBJ2-1	CASSYSFSGSDNEQFF	TGTGCCAGCAGTTACTCTTTTTCAGGTTCTGACAATGAGCAGTTCTTC
TRBV4-3	15	many	TRBD2	TRBJ2-3	CASSHAGEETDTQYF	TGCGCCAGCAGCCACGCGGGAGAAGAAACAGATACGCAGTATTTT
TRBV28	15	many	NA	TRBJ1-2	CASSGKGGGSYGYTF	TGTGCCAGCAGCGGTAAAGGTGGGGGATCCTATGGCTACACCTTC
TRBV24-1	17	NA	NA	TRBJ2-1	CATSEQGTGRSYNEQLF	TGTGCCACCAGTGAACAAGGGACCGGACGGTCCTACAATGAGCAGTTGTTC
TRBV5-1	15	NA	NA	TRBJ2-5	CASGSGTDYGKTEYF	TGCGCCAGCGGATCCGGGACCGACTACGGGAAGACCGAGTACTTC
TRBV20-1	15	medium-sized	TRBD2	TRBJ2-5	CSARGALADQETQYF	TGCAGTGCTAGAGGTGCCCTAGCGGATCAAGAGACCCAGTACTTC
TRBV2	15	medium-sized	NA	TRBJ1-2	CASSGVWERGGGYTF	TGTGCCAGCAGCGGGGTGTGGGAACGAGGGGGTGGCTACACCTTC
TRBV7-9	13	many	NA	TRBJ1-1	CASSLRGNTEAFF	TGTGCCAGCAGCTTACGGGGGAACACTGAAGCTTTCTTT
TRBV18	15	large	TRBD2	TRBJ2-1	CASSPPGTRYNEQFF	TGTGCCAGCTCACCTCCGGGGACTAGGTACAATGAGCAGTTCTTC